This T cell receptor beta chain came from a study of blood T cell repertoires in COVID-19. Per the study methods: Amplified reference gene primers provided the basis for estimating nucleated cell counts. Sequencing used immunoSEQ multiplex PCR; TCRdb keeps in-frame clones, though not all of them. The DNA was the basis for D and trimming; V, J and clone size are from that table. The sample holds approximately 210,000 clones, about 85% seen once. This clonotype was sampled from a man in his 70s with acute or convalescent COVID-19. The sample was peripheral blood.

The CDR3 DNA follows: TGTGCCAGCACCAGGACAGGAGTCGCCTACGAGCAGTACTTC. This codes for CASTRTGVAYEQYF. J is TRBJ2-7 and V is TRBV6-5; 7 bases fit TRBD1. CDR1 is MNHEY, CDR2 SVGAGI, per germline. Trimming took 7 bases from V and 2 from J; bases not matched to a gene: 8. The CDR3 runs 14 residues.